The text below deals with one T cell receptor (beta chain). These data come from a study of blood T cell repertoires in COVID-19. With 4 bases clipped from V and 6 bases from J, the junction kept 0 bases outside the gene matches. CDR1 is KGHDR and CDR2 is SFDVKD in the germline V gene. The CDR3 contains 12 residues. The protocol was immunoSEQ multiplex PCR, while the TCRdb copy is restricted to in-frame clones and leaves out a portion. The data hold 150,000 or so clones, with 80% observed a single time. This chain links TRBV24-1 with TRBJ2-3; 7 bases line up with TRBD2. The source is a man aged 40-49 years who had recovered from COVID-19. Sequencing input: PBMCs or T cells enriched from blood (not recorded which). CDR3 protein: CATSDGGDTQYF. The CDR3 DNA follows: TGTGCCACCAGTGACGGGGGGGATACGCAGTATTTT.